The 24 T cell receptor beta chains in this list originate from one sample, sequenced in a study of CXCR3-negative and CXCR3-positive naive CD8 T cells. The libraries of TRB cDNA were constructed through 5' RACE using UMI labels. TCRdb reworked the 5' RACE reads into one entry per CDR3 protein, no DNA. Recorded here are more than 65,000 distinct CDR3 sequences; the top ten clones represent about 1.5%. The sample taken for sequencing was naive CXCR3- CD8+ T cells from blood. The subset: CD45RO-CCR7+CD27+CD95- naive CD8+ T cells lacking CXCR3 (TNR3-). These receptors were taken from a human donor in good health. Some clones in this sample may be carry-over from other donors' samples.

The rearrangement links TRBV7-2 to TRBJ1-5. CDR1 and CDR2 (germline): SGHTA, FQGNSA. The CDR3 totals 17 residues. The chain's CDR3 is CASSLGSGAGSNQPQHF.

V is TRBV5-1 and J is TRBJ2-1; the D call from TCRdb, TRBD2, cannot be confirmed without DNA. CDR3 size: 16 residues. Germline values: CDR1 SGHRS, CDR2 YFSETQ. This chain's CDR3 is CASSFRSGGAWYEQFF.

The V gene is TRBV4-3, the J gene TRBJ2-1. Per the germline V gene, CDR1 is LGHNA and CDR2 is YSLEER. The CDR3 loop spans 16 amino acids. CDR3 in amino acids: CASSQDPGGSYNEQFF.

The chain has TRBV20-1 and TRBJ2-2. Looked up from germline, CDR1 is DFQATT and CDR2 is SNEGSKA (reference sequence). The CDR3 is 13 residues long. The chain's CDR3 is CSARAVNTGELFF.

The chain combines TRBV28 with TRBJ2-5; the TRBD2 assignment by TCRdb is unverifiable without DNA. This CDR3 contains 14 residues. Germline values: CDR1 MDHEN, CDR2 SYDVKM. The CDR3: CASSLDTYQETQYF.

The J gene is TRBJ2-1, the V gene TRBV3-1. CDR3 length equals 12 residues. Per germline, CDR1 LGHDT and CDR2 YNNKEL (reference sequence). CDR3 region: CASSQDSNEQFF.

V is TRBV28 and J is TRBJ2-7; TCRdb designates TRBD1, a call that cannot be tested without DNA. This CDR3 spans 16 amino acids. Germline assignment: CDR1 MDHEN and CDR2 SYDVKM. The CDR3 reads CASSLPSQGFGYEQYF. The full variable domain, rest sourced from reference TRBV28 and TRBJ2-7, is DVKVTQSSRYLVKRTGEKVFLECVQDMDHENMFWYRQDPGLGLRLIYFSYDVKMKEKGDIPEGYSVSREKKERFSLILESASTNQTSMYLCASSLPSQGFGYEQYFGPGTRLTVT.

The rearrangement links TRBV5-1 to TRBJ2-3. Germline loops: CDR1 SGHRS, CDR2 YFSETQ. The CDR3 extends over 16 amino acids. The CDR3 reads CASSLVTVGFTDTQYF.

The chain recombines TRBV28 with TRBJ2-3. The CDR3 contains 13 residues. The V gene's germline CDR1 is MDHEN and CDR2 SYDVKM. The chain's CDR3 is CASSSAITDTQYF.

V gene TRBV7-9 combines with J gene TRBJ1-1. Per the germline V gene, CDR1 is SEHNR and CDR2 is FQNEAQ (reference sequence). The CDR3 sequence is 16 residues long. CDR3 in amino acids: CASSFPTQSSNTEAFF.

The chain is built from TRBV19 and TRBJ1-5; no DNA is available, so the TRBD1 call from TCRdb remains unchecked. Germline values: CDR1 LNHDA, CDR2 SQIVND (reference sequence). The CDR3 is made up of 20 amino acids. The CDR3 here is CASSMLPRWDRDDSNQPQHF.

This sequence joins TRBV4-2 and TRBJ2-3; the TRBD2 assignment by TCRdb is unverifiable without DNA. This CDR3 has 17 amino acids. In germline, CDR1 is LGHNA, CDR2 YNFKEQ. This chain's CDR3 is CASSQGTSAGGTDTQYF.

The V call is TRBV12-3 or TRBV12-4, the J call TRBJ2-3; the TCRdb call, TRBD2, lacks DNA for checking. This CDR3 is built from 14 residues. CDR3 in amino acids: CASSWTSGADTQYF.

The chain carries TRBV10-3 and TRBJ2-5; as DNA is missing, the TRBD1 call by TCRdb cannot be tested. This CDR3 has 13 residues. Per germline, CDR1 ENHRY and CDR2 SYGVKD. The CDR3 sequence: CAISDRGRETQYF.

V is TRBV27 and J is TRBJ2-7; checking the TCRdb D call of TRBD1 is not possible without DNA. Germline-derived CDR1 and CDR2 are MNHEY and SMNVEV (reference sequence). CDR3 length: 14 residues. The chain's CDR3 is CASSWGQGGYEQYF.

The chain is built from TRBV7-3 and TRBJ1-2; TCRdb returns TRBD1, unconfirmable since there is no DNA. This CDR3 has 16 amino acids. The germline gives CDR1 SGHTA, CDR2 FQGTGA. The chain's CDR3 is CASSLISRGLNYGYTF.

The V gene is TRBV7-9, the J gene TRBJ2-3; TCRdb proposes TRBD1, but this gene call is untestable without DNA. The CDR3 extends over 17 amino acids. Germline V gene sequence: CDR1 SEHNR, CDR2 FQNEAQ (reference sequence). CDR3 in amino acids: CASSPSPARTNTDTQYF.

CDR3 loop: CASSGDSHLYGYTF. The chain recombines TRBV5-1 with TRBJ1-2; the TRBD1 assignment by TCRdb is unverifiable without DNA. Per germline, CDR1 SGHRS and CDR2 YFSETQ. The CDR3 spans 14 residues.

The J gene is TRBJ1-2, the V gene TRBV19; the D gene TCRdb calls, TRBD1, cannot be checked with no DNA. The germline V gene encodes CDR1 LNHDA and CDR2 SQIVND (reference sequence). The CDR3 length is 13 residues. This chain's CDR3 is CASSLEGDYGYTF.

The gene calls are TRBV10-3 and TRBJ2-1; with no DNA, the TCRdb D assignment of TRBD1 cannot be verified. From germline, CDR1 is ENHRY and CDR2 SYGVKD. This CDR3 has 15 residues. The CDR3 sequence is CAISELSSSYNEQFF.

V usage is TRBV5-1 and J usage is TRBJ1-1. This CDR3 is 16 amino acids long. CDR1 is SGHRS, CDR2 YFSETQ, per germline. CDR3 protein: CASSAGPREVPTEAFF. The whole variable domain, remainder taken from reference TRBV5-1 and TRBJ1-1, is KAGVTQTPRYLIKTRGQQVTLSCSPISGHRSVSWYQQTPGQGLQFLFEYFSETQRNKGNFPGRFSGRQFSNSRSEMNVSTLELGDSALYLCASSAGPREVPTEAFFGQGTRLTVV.

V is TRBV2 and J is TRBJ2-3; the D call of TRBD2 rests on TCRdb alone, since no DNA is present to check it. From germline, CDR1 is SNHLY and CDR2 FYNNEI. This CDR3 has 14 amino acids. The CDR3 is CARGLAGNTDTQYF.

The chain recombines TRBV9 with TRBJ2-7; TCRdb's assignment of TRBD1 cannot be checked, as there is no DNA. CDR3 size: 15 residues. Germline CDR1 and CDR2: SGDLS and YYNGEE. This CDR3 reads CASSVDFGTVYEQYF.

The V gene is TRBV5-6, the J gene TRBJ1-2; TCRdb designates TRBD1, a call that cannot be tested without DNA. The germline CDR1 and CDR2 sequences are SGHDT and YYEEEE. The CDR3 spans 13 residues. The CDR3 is CASSTDRASGYTF.